This T cell receptor (beta chain) came from a study of CD8 T cells in ankylosing spondylitis. TCRdb independently ran MiXCR on the 5' RACE reads; one entry per CDR3 protein. The top ten hold 6% of the sample, which has 150,000 to 200,000 distinct CDR3 sequences, roughly a third seen once. This clonotype was detected a few times. V shed 4 bases, J shed 8 bases, and the junction held 13 bases outside the gene matches. This CDR3 contains 15 residues. Germline-derived CDR1 and CDR2 are MDHEN and SYDVKM. The chain combines TRBV28 with TRBJ1-2; 7 bases align to TRBD1. The sample consisted of synovial fluid, either unsorted or a sorted T cell fraction (not recorded which). The TCR sequence derives from a male donor with ankylosing spondylitis. DNA of the CDR3: TGTGCCAGCAGTTCGCCGGACAGGCGCCTGATGGGCTACACCTTC. Its translation: CASSSPDRRLMGYTF.